This T cell receptor (beta chain) derives from a study of lymphopenia after photon versus proton radiotherapy. Study-wide points: In patients who died, overall survival fell as post-nadir TCR diversity dropped more. Photon-treated patients lost naive T cells and TCR diversity; proton-treated stayed stable. Oligoclonal CD8+ Temra expansion after nadir drove photon patients' diversity drop. Authors raise, but do not show, better survival with proton therapy.

Assay: immunoSEQ multiplex PCR; the TCRdb copy retains only in-frame clones and omits some. The sample records about 68,000 clones, roughly 90% being singletons. The CDR3 runs to 14 residues. Trimming removed 9 bases at V and 1 base at J, with 12 bases between. Per germline, CDR1 LNHDA and CDR2 SQIVND (reference sequence). On this clone: Antigen: not known.

The chain recombines TRBV19 with TRBJ2-2; D assignment may be TRBD1 or TRBD2 (5 bases each). The sample was peripheral blood, taken from a patient treated with photon-based radiotherapy. The source of this sequence is a woman in her 70s with pancreatic cancer. The CDR3 nucleotides read TGTGCCAGCCTCGGGACGATGAACACCGGGGAGCTGTTTTTT. It codes for CASLGTMNTGELFF.